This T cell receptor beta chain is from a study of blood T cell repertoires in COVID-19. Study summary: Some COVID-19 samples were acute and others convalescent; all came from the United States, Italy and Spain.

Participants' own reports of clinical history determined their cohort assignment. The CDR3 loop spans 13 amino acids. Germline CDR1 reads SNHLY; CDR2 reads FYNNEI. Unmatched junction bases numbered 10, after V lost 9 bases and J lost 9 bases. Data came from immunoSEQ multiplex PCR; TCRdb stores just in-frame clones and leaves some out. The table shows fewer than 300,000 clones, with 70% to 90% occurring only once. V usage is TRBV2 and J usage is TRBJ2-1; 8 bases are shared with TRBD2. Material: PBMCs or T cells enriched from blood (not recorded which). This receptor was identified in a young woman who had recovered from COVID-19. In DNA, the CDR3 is TGTGCCAGTTCACTAGCGGCCGGGGGTGAGCAGTTCTTC. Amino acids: CASSLAAGGEQFF.